This T cell receptor (beta chain) was sequenced during a study of T cell repertoires in cytomegalovirus infection. V lost 2 bases, J lost 2 bases, and 0 bases stayed unmatched. Per germline, CDR1 PRHDT and CDR2 FYEKMQ (reference sequence). CDR3 size: 14 residues. The study's findings and limits: Clonotype analysis showed dominance of the ex vivo response by HLA-C-restricted CMV-specific TCR beta clonotypes. Public TCR beta family frequency separated CMV-and-HLA carriers, including in an independent cohort.

This clonotype was counted only a few times. Its antigen is not known. One entry per CDR3 protein results from TCRdb running MiXCR on the reads. The sample shows 200,000 to 300,000 distinct CDR3 sequences, 9% to 15% of them seen only once. The chain carries TRBV13 and TRBJ1-3, with 7 bases matching TRBD1. This receptor was obtained from a human donor in good health (CMV status not recorded). Some clones in this sample may be carry-over from other donors' samples. The source material was PBMCs. The CDR3 DNA reads TGTGCCAGCAGCTTAAGGGGGCCTGGAAACACCATATATTTT. The encoded protein is CASSLRGPGNTIYF. Complete variable domain (other parts from reference TRBV13 and TRBJ1-3): AAGVIQSPRHLIKEKRETATLKCYPIPRHDTVYWYQQGPGQDPQFLISFYEKMQSDKGSIPDRFSAQQFSDYHSELNMSSLELGDSALYFCASSLRGPGNTIYFGEGSWLTVV.